These 15 T cell receptor beta chains share one sample of origin, sequenced in a study of beta chain features in type 1 diabetes. Findings and caveats of the study: Significant though moderate, a shortening of TCRB CDR3s appeared in all four CD4+ subsets of Type 1 diabetes patients.

Expressed TCRB transcripts were sequenced because the entire RNA isolate underwent reverse transcription. The data were produced by immunoSEQ multiplex PCR, yet TCRdb's version contains in-frame clones alone and is incomplete. Of more than 200,000 clones in the sample, 16% were seen once. No antigen has been identified for these receptors. The material sequenced was naive CD4+ T cells from blood. The receptors were sampled from a man aged 25-40 years with type 1 diabetes.

This clone has a handful of counts. In the same sample, other DNA sequences code for this CDR3. The J gene is TRBJ2-7, the V gene TRBV7-9; D is unclear. Germline V lookup: CDR1 SEHNR, CDR2 FQNEAQ (reference sequence). Trimming pared 0 bases from V and 0 bases from J, leaving 6 bases between. The length of the CDR3 is 14 residues. CDR3 nucleotide sequence: TGTGCCAGCAGCTTAGCAACCTACTCCTACGAGCAGTACTTC. It translates to CASSLATYSYEQYF.

Comments on this clone: In the same sample, other DNA sequences code for this CDR3. The rearrangement links TRBV7-2 to TRBJ2-1; D is undetermined. Trimming shortened V by 4 bases and J by 3 bases, and 4 bases separated the two germline ends. Germline V gene lookup returns CDR1 SGHTA and CDR2 FQGNSA. The CDR3 is 12 residues long. The DNA for the CDR3 is TGTGCCAGCAGCTCTTTCTACAATGAGCAGTTCTTC. This gives the protein CASSSFYNEQFF.

The CDR3 coding sequence is TGTGCCAGCAGTCCTACTCGCTCAATTAGCGGTGGCGGCGATGAGCAGTTCTTC. Protein product: CASSPTRSISGGGDEQFF. The rearrangement joins TRBV13 to TRBJ2-1, with D perhaps TRBD2 (6 bases). The CDR3 loop spans 18 amino acids. Germline loops: CDR1 PRHDT, CDR2 FYEKMQ (reference sequence). V lost 6 bases and J 8 bases, leaving 29 bases between the germline ends.

DNA of the CDR3: TGCAGCGCCCGGGACAGCCAAAATCAGCCCCAGCATTTT. Translating gives CSARDSQNQPQHF. The V gene is TRBV29-1, the J gene TRBJ1-5, with 7 bases that match TRBD1. CDR3 length: 13 residues. The J segment lost 4 bases and the V segment lost 7 bases, leaving 7 bases of the junction unmatched. CDR1 SQVTM and CDR2 ANQGSEA come from the germline V gene.

V and J are TRBV7-9 and TRBJ2-5; D ambiguous. This CDR3 has 13 amino acids. CDR1 and CDR2 from the germline V gene are SEHNR and FQNEAQ (reference sequence). V was trimmed by 3 bases and J by 5 bases, leaving 10 bases between them. The CDR3 sequence: CASSFLGGETQYF. The DNA of the CDR3 is TGTGCCAGCAGCTTCCTGGGTGGGGAGACCCAGTACTTC.

This clone has more than one count but fewer than ten. V gene TRBV29-1 combines with J gene TRBJ2-2; tentative D call: TRBD1 (6 bases). This CDR3 region has 13 residues. Germline V gives CDR1 SQVTM, CDR2 ANQGSEA. In DNA form, the CDR3 reads TGCATCGGACAGCAGGGTGTGTCCGGGGAGCTGTTTTTT. Its translation is CIGQQGVSGELFF.

This clone was counted only a few times. Here the CDR3 omits its conserved ending phenylalanine or tryptophan, so a read error is the likely source. No DNA is shown, since the ends of the CDR3 on it are uncertain; the CDR3 is the one TCRdb lists. The CDR3 protein is CAWSVGDRGRRV. The genes are TRBV30 and TRBJ1-1; TRBD1 is the table's D call and was not checked against the DNA. Germline V gene data show CDR1 as GTSNPN and CDR2 as SVGIG (reference sequence). 12 amino acids form the CDR3, both terminal residues included.

V is TRBV7-2 and J is TRBJ2-6; perhaps TRBD1 as D (6 bases). Trimming removed 6 bases from V and 2 bases from J, with 17 bases in between. There are 17 residues in the CDR3. CDR1 is SGHTA and CDR2 is FQGNSA in the germline V gene. The CDR3 region has the DNA TGTGCCAGCAGTGGAACCGGGACAACTCCTGGGGCCAACGTCCTGACTTTC. Protein: CASSGTGTTPGANVLTF. Drawing the rest from reference TRBV7-2 and TRBJ2-6, the complete variable domain is GAGVSQSPSNKVTEKGKDVELRCDPISGHTALYWYRQSLGQGLEFLIYFQGNSAPDKSGLPSDRFSAERTGGSVSTLTIQRTQQEDSAVYLCASSGTGTTPGANVLTFGAGSRLTVL.

This clone has just a few counts. The chain links TRBV11-2 to TRBJ2-3; D is ambiguous. Germline lookup yields CDR1 SGHAT and CDR2 FQNNGV. Deletions cut 6 bases from V and 3 bases from J, with 4 bases between. The CDR3 extends over 11 amino acids. CDR3 loop: CASSTTDTQYF. CDR3 nucleotides: TGTGCCAGCAGTACTACAGATACGCAGTATTTT.

The J gene is TRBJ1-5, the V gene TRBV29-1; a possible D gene is TRBD1 (5 bases). Germline V gene data show CDR1 as SQVTM and CDR2 as ANQGSEA. The ends were cut back, 6 bases at V and 5 bases at J, with 17 bases in the middle. The CDR3 length is 14 residues. The CDR3 sequence is CSVGPQDRDQPQHF. CDR3 nucleotides: TGCAGCGTCGGTCCGCAAGACAGAGATCAGCCCCAGCATTTT. Using reference TRBV29-1 and TRBJ1-5 for the parts outside the CDR3, the full variable domain is SAVISQKPSRDICQRGTSLTIQCQVDSQVTMMFWYRQQPGQSLTLIATANQGSEATYESGFVIDKFPISRPNLTFSTLTVSNMSPEDSSIYLCSVGPQDRDQPQHFGDGTRLSIL.

The chain links TRBV5-1 to TRBJ2-1; D ambiguous. Trimming left V 0 bases short and J 4 bases short, with 11 bases between. Germline CDR1 reads SGHRS; CDR2 reads YFSETQ. The CDR3 runs to 15 residues. The CDR3 protein is CASSLEPAPYNEQFF. CDR3 nucleotide sequence: TGCGCCAGCAGCTTGGAACCAGCGCCATACAATGAGCAGTTCTTC.

The V gene is TRBV27, the J gene TRBJ1-2; D might be TRBD1 (5 bases). The CDR3 is 14 amino acids. Germline CDR1 reads MNHEY; CDR2 reads SMNVEV (reference sequence). V lost 6 bases and J 2 bases, leaving 13 bases between the germline ends. CDR3 bases: TGTGCCAGCAGGCCGATTTCAGGGAACTATGGCTACACCTTC. This codes for CASRPISGNYGYTF.

In this sample, this clone turned up a few times. The rearrangement joins TRBV7-2 to TRBJ2-7, with no clear D. V lost 5 bases and J 6 bases, leaving 11 bases between the germline ends. This CDR3 is built from 12 residues. CDR1 is SGHTA, CDR2 FQGNSA, per germline. CDR3 bases: TGTGCCAGCAGCCCCTTCCCGGGCGAGCAGTACTTC. Its translation: CASSPFPGEQYF.

A few counts support this clone. The chain has TRBV5-1 and TRBJ2-4, with unresolved D. Germline values: CDR1 SGHRS, CDR2 YFSETQ. There are 15 residues in the CDR3. Trimming cost V 4 bases and J 0 bases, with 11 bases left between them. Here the CDR3 reads CASSPFQLAKNIQYF. The CDR3 DNA is TGCGCCAGCAGCCCTTTTCAGTTAGCCAAAAACATTCAGTACTTC.

This rearrangement joins TRBV9 to TRBJ2-7; D possibly corresponds to TRBD2 (6 bases). In germline, CDR1 is SGDLS, CDR2 YYNGEE. Trimming shortened V by 4 bases and J by 0 bases, and 14 bases separated the two germline ends. This CDR3 has 15 residues. The CDR3 reads CASSLRAGSSYEQYF. In nucleotides, the CDR3 is TGTGCCAGCAGCCTGAGGGCGGGAAGCTCCTACGAGCAGTACTTC.